Listed here is a single T cell receptor (beta chain). Antigen: not known. The data originate from a study of cytomegalovirus exposure and HLA in healthy donors. TCRdb keeps only in-frame clones here, not all; method: immunoSEQ multiplex PCR. There are roughly 150,000 clones in the sample; 85% to 90% occur only once, and about 2.7% lies in the top ten. Broader study findings: Cytomegalovirus status was reportedly diagnosed by the classifier with high specificity and sensitivity. Overall, about 160 TCR beta chains were annotated as cytomegalovirus-associated.

The sequenced material came from PBMCs. The sequence came from a man aged 18 to 30 in good health and CMV-seronegative.

CDR3 sequence reads: CASSFPGAGTNEQFF. CDR3 DNA sequence: TGTGCCAGCAGTTTCCCAGGGGCAGGGACCAATGAGCAGTTCTTC. The J gene is TRBJ2-1, the V gene TRBV7-9; possibly TRBD1 for D (6 bases). V was clipped by 6 bases and J by 6 bases, with 18 bases between them. The CDR3 totals 15 residues. Germline values: CDR1 SEHNR, CDR2 FQNEAQ (reference sequence).